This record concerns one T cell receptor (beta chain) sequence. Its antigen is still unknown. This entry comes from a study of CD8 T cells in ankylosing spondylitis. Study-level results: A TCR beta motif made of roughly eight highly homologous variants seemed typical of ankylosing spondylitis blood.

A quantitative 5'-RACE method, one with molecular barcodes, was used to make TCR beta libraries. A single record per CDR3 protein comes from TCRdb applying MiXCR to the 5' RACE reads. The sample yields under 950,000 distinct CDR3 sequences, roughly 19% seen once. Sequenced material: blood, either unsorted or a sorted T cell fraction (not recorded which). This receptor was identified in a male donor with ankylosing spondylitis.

The DNA of the CDR3 is TGTGCCAGCAGCGCTAGACAGGCACAAGAGACCCAGTACTTC. Translation: CASSARQAQETQYF. J is TRBJ2-5 and V is TRBV7-9; TRBD1 is a possible D gene (6 bases). This CDR3 spans 14 amino acids. V was cut by 5 bases and J by 2 bases, with 12 bases left in between. Germline V gene sequence: CDR1 SEHNR, CDR2 FQNEAQ (reference sequence).